This T cell receptor beta chain is from a study of cytomegalovirus exposure and HLA in healthy donors. Study results and caveats: Reported performance of the classifier showed diagnosis of cytomegalovirus status with high specificity and sensitivity. Rarity characterized most TCR sequences, yet some public TCRs appeared in many donors. The authors enumerated over 150 TCR beta chains as linked to cytomegalovirus.

A 120-subject validation cohort, separate from the approximately 720-subject first cohort, supplied the donors. CDR1 is LGHNA and CDR2 is YSLEER in the germline V gene. CDR3 length: 20 amino acids. J lost 0 bases, V lost 0 bases, and 10 bases had no gene match. Using immunoSEQ multiplex PCR, the repertoire was profiled, and TCRdb retains in-frame clones only, with some absent. In the table there are roughly 62,000 clones, roughly 94% of which are singletons. Points on this clone: The target antigen is unknown.

The clonotype was recovered from a man aged 18 to 30 in good health and CMV-seronegative. Sequencing was performed on PBMCs. The rearrangement uses TRBV4-3 and TRBJ2-4, with 11 bases identical to TRBD2. CDR3 DNA sequence: TGCGCCAGCAGCCAAGATTCTGATAGCGGGAGGGGACTAGCCAAAAACATTCAGTACTTC. Amino acid sequence: CASSQDSDSGRGLAKNIQYF.